The source of this T cell receptor beta chain is a study of blood T cell repertoires in COVID-19. This clone was seen a few times. This table comes from immunoSEQ multiplex PCR, and its TCRdb copy is limited to in-frame clones, with some not included. The profile shows 250,000 or so clones, about 85% of them singletons. Losses at the gene ends were 2 bases for V and 3 bases for J; bases not matched to a gene: 2. CDR3 length: 14 amino acids. Germline V gene sequence: CDR1 LNHDA, CDR2 SQIVND (reference sequence). The sequencing sample was made of PBMCs or T cells enriched from blood (not recorded which). This sequence was found in a man in his thirties or forties who had recovered from COVID-19. The V and J genes are TRBV19 and TRBJ1-2; 8 positions agree with TRBD1. CDR3 sequence (DNA): TGTGCCAGTAGTATACAGACAGGGGACTATGGCTACACCTTC. It is translated as CASSIQTGDYGYTF.